What follows is one T cell receptor (beta chain) and its context. These data are taken from a study of blood T cell repertoires in COVID-19. Across the study: The origin of the acute and convalescent COVID-19 samples was the United States, Italy and Spain.

Germline lookup yields CDR1 SEHNR and CDR2 FQNEAQ (reference sequence). V shed 5 bases and J shed 3 bases, with 13 bases lying between them. This CDR3 has 14 residues. Measured with immunoSEQ multiplex PCR; TCRdb has only the in-frame clones, and not every one. The sample records 160,000 or so clones, roughly 87% being singletons. Which cohort a participant joined came from the clinical history participants gave. The source is a human donor with acute COVID-19. The donor label of this sample is uncertain. J is TRBJ1-1 and V is TRBV7-9; possible D gene TRBD1, 6 bases. Material for sequencing was PBMCs or T cells enriched from blood (not recorded which). Here the CDR3 DNA reads TGTGCCAGCAGCGCGTTCAGGGGTGACACTGAAGCTTTCTTT. Residues: CASSAFRGDTEAFF.